This T cell receptor beta chain was sequenced for a study of T-cell reconstitution after alpha-beta-depleted transplantation in children (dated by TCRdb to 2015 to 2016). In terms of the full investigation: The study quantitatively tracked T-cell immune reconstitution after TCRalphabeta/CD19-depleted allogeneic hematopoietic cell transplantation in children using TCR repertoire profiling.

V loses 5 bases at its end and J loses 4 bases; junction bases beyond the gene matches: 5. The germline V gene (reference sequence) gives CDR1 as DFQATT and CDR2 as SNEGSKA. The CDR3 numbers 14 residues from cysteine through phenylalanine. Only the CDR3 DNA is retained, 42 bases long and in frame from the first base. This clonotype was recorded many times. No antigen is known for it. Within one base of it there is no much larger clone, and no base qualities were kept. Per the publication, the treatment or condition label means: allogeneic hematopoietic cell transplantation with graft depleted of TCRalphabeta T cells and CD19 B cells. TCRalphabeta/CD19-depleted allogeneic hematopoietic cell grafts were given to the transplant recipients, all of whom were children. Library method: PCR. Sequencing was performed on an Illumina HiSeq 2500. To normalize quantification of the TCRbeta repertoire, the TCR libraries were built with molecular barcoding that relied on unique molecular identifiers. The public sequencing data were trimmed at Q25 with fastp and processed into clonotypes with MiXCR by TCRdb, which kept only in-frame beta chains. Rows merge per CDR3 protein into single entries with the most common DNA and genes. A total of some 200,000 distinct CDR3 sequences appear in this sample, about 8.7% of them only once. The leading ten clones occupy approximately 40% of the sample.

Overall study results and their limits: The frequencies of hyperexpanded clones fell over the following months, and after one year, T-cell counts and TCRbeta diversity were mostly attributed to newly produced T cells. The apparently early alphabetaT-cell count recovery about two months after transplant was reportedly dependent on only several hundred rapidly expanded clones derived from non-depleted graft cells. In some patients, the high TCRbeta diversity seen at day 60 was put down to recipient T cells and intrathymic progenitors that had survived conditioning.

The chain joins TRBV20-1 to TRBJ2-1; the junction holds 10 bases that match TRBD2. The source is a male patient between 2 and 10 years old who had a stem cell transplant for acute myeloid leukemia, so the T cells may come from the graft donor. The sequences come from PBMCs, mostly from graft donor cells, collected 360 days after TCRalphabeta/CD19-depleted stem cell transplant. The nucleotides are TGCAGTGCTCCAGCGGGAGGGTCTTACAATGAGCAGTTCTTC. Translated, this gives CSAPAGGSYNEQFF.